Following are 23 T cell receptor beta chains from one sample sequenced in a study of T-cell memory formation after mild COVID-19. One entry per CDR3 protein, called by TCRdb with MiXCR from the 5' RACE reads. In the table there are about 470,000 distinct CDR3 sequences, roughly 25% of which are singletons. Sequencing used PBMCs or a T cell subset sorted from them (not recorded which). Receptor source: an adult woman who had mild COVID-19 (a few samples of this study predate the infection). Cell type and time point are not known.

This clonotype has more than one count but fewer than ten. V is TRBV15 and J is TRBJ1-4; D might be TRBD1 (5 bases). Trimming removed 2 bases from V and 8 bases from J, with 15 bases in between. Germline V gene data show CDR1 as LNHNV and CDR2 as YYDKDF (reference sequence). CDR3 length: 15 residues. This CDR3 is CATSRTRASGEKLFF. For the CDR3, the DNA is TGTGCCACCAGCAGAACCAGGGCTTCAGGAGAAAAACTGTTTTTT.

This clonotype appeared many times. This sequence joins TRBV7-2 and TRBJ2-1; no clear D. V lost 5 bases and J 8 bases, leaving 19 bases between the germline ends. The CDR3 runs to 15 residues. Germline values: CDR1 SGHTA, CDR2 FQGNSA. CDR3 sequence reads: CASSRTLDDVDEQFF. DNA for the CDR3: TGTGCCAGCAGCCGGACCCTAGACGATGTGGATGAGCAGTTCTTC.

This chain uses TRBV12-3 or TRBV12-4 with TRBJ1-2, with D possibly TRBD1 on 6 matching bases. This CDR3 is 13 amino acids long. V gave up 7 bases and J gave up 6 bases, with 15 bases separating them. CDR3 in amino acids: CASTLGGGDGYTF. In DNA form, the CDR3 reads TGTGCCAGCACCCTAGGGGGGGGAGATGGCTACACCTTC.

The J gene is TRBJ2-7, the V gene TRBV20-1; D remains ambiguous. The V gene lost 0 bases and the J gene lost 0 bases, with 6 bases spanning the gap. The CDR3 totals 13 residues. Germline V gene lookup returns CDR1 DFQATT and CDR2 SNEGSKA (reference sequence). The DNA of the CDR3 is TGCAGTGCTAGAGAGGCCCACTCCTACGAGCAGTACTTC. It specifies CSAREAHSYEQYF.

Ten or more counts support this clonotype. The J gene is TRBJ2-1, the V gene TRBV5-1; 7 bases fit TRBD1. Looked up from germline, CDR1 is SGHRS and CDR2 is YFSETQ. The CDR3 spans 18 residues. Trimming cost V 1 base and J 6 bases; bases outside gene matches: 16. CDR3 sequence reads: CASSLLTGVRLTTNEQFF. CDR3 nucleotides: TGCGCCAGCAGCTTGCTAACAGGGGTCCGACTGACTACCAATGAGCAGTTCTTC.

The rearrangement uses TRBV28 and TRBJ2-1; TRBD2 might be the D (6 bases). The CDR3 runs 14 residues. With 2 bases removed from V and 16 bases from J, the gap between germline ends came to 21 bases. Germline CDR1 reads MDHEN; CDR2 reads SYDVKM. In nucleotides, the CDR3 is TGTGCCAGCAGTTTAGGGGGTTATAGCGGCCGGATTTTCTTC. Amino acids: CASSLGGYSGRIFF.

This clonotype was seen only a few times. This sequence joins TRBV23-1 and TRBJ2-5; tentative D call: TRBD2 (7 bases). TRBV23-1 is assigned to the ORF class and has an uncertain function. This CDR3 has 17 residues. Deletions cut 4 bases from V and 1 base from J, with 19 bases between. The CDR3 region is CASSPPGGGSTQETQYF. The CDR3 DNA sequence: TGCGCCAGCAGTCCTCCTGGGGGGGGCAGTACCCAAGAGACCCAGTACTTC.

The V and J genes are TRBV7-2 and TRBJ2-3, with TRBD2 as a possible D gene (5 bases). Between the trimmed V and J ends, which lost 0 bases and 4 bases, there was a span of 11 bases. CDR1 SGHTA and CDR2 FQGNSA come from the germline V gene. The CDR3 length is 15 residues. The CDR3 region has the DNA TGTGCCAGCAGCTTAGCGGGGAGTCGGGCAGATACGCAGTATTTT. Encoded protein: CASSLAGSRADTQYF.

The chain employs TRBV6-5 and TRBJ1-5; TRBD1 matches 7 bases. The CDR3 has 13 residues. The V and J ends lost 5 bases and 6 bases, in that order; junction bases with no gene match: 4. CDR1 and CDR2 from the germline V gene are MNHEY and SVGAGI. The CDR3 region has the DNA TGTGCCAGCAGTGACAGGGTGAGTCAGCCCCAGCATTTT. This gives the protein CASSDRVSQPQHF.

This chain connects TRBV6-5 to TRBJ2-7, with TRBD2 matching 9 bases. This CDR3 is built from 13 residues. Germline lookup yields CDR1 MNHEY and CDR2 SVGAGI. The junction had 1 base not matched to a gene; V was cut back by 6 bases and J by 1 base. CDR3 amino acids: CASRGLASYEQYF. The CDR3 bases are TGTGCCAGCAGAGGACTAGCGTCCTACGAGCAGTACTTC.

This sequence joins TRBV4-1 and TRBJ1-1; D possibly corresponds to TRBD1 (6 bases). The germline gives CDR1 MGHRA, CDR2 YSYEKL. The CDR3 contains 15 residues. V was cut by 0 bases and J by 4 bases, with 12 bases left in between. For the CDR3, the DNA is TGCGCCAGCAGCCAAGAACAACAGGGACCCACTGAAGCTTTCTTT. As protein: CASSQEQQGPTEAFF.

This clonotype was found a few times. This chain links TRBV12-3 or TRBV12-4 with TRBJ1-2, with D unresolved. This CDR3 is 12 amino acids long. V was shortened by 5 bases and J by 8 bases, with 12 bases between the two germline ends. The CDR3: CASSRRPGGYTF. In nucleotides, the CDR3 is TGTGCCAGCAGTCGACGGCCGGGAGGCTACACCTTC.

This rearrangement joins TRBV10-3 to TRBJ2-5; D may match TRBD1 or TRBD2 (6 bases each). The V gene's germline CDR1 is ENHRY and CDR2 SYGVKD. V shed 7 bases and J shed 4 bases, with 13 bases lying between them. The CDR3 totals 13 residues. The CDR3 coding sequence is TGTGCCATCACCCCGGGGGCAGGAGAGACCCAGTACTTC. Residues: CAITPGAGETQYF.

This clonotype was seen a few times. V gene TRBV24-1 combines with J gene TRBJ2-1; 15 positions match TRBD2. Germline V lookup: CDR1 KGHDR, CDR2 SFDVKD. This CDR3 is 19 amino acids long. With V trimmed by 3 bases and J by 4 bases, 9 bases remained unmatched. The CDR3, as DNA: TGTGCCACCAGTGATACCGGACTAGCGGGGGGGCCCCAGTACAATGAGCAGTTCTTC. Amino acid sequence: CATSDTGLAGGPQYNEQFF.

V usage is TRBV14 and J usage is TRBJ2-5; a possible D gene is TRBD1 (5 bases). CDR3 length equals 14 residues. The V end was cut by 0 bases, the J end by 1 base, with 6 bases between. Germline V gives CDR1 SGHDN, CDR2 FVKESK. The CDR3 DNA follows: TGTGCCAGCAGCCAAGATGGGGCCCAAGAGACCCAGTACTTC. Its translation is CASSQDGAQETQYF. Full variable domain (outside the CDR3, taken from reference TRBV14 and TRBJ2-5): EAGVTQFPSHSVIEKGQTVTLRCDPISGHDNLYWYRRVMGKEIKFLLHFVKESKQDESGMPNNRFLAERTGGTYSTLKVQPAELEDSGVYFCASSQDGAQETQYFGPGTRLLVL.

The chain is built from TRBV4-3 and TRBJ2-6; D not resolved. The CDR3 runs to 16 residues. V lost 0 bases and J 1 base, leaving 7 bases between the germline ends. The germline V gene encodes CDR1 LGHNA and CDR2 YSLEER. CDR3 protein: CASSQDHTSGANVLTF. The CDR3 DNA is TGCGCCAGCAGCCAAGATCACACATCTGGGGCCAACGTCCTGACTTTC.

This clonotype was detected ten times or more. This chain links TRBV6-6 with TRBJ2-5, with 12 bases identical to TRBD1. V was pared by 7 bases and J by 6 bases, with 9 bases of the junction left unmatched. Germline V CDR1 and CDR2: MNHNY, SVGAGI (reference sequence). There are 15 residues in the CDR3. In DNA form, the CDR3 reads TGTGCCAGCAACCTCCGGGACAGGGGGCGACAGACCCAGTACTTC. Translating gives CASNLRDRGRQTQYF.

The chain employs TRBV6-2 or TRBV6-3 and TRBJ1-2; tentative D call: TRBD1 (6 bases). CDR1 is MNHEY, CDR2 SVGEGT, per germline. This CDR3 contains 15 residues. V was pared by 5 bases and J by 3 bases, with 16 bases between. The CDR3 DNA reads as TGTGCCAGCAGTCGGGGGGGCAGAGGCTACTATGGCTACACCTTC. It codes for CASSRGGRGYYGYTF.

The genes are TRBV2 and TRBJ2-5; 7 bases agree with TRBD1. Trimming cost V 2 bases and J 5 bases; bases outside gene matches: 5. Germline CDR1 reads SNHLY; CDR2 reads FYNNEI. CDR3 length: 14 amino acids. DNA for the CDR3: TGTGCCAGCAGTGAAATGGGCAGGGGGGAGACCCAGTACTTC. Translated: CASSEMGRGETQYF.

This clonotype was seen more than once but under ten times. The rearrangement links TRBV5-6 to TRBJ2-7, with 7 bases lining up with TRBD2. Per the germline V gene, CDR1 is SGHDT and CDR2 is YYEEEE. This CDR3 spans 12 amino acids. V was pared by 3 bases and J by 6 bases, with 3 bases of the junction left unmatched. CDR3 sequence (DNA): TGTGCCAGCAGCTGGACTAGAGGCGAGCAGTACTTC. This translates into CASSWTRGEQYF. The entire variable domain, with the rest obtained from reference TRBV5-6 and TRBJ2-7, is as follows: DAGVTQSPTHLIKTRGQQVTLRCSPKSGHDTVSWYQQALGQGPQFIFQYYEEEERQRGNFPDRFSGHQFPNYSSELNVNALLLGDSALYLCASSWTRGEQYFGPGTRLTVT.

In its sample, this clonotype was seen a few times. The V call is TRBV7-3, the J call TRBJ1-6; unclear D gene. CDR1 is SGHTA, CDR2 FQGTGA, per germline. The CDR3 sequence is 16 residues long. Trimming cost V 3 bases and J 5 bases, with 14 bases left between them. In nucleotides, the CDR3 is TGTGCCAGCAGCTTGATGTCTAGGACGGATAATTCACCCCTCCACTTT. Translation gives CASSLMSRTDNSPLHF.

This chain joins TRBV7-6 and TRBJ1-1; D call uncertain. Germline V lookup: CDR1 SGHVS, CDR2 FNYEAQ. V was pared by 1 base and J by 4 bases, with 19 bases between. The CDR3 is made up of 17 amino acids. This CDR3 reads CASSLEGSYPKGTEAFF. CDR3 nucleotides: TGTGCCAGCAGCTTAGAAGGGTCCTACCCTAAGGGCACTGAAGCTTTCTTT.

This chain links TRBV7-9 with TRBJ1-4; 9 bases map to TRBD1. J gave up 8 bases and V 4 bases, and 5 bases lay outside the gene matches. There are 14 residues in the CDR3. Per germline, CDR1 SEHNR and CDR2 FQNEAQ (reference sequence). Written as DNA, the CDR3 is TGTGCCAGCAGCTCTTCCGGGACAGGGGAAAAACTGTTTTTT. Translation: CASSSSGTGEKLFF.